The next 3 T cell receptor beta chains were all read from a single sample in a study of blood T cell repertoires in COVID-19. Assay used: immunoSEQ multiplex PCR; TCRdb lists only in-frame clones, some missing. The repertoire holds roughly 190,000 clones, with 88% as singletons. The sample comprised peripheral blood. The receptors shown here come from a man aged 35-49 years with active or convalescent COVID-19.

This chain connects TRBV7-6 to TRBJ2-1, with a weak D call TRBD2 (5 bases). This CDR3 is 18 amino acids long. Germline-derived CDR1 and CDR2 are SGHVS and FNYEAQ. V dropped 5 bases and J dropped 0 bases, with 20 bases sitting between them. The CDR3 DNA sequence: TGTGCCAGCAGCATTCAAAGGACTGGAGGACCCTCCTACAATGAGCAGTTCTTC. It yields the protein CASSIQRTGGPSYNEQFF.

The chain employs TRBV3-1 (or the pseudogene TRBV3-2) and TRBJ2-7; D is possibly TRBD2 (5 bases). Trimming took 2 bases from V and 3 from J, leaving 11 bases between them. Germline values: CDR1 LGHDT, CDR2 YNNKEL (reference sequence). There are 14 residues in the CDR3. As DNA, the CDR3 is TGTGCCAGCAGCCAATTCGGACTGGACTACGAGCAGTACTTC. It encodes CASSQFGLDYEQYF.

The chain couples TRBV24-1 to TRBJ2-3, with 8 positions matching TRBD2. Trimming cost V 4 bases and J 1 base; bases outside gene matches: 3. CDR1 is KGHDR and CDR2 is SFDVKD in the germline V gene. This CDR3 spans 15 amino acids. In DNA, the CDR3 is TGTGCCACCAGTGAGAACGGGGGGGGCACAGATACGCAGTATTTT. It codes for CATSENGGGTDTQYF.